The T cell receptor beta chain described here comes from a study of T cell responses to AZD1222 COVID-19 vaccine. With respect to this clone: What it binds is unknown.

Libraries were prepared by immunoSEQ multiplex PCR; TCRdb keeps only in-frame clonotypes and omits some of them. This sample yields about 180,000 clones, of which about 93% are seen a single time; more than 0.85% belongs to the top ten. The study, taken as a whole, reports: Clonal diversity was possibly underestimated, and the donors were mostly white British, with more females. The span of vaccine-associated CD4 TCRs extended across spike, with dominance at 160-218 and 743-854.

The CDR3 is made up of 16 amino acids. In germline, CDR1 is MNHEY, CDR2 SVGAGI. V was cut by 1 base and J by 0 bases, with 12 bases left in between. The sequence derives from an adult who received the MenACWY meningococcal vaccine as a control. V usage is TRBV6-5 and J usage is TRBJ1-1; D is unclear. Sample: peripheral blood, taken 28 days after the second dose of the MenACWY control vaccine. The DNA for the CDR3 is TGTGCCAGCAGTTACTTTTCCGAGACACTGAACACTGAAGCTTTCTTT. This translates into CASSYFSETLNTEAFF.